This T cell receptor (beta chain) was retrieved from a study of post-analysis software for immune sequencing data. Study in general: As for disease course, relapsing-remitting, secondary progressive and progressive-relapsing multiple sclerosis were all included.

As to this clonotype: The antigen remains unidentified.

The CDR3 spans 18 residues. Germline values: CDR1 MGHRA, CDR2 YSYEKL. Trimming removed 2 bases at V and 3 bases at J, with 17 bases between. Overall study findings and caveats: There were a few TRBV segments more frequent in patients than controls, and TRBV5-6, TRBV5-1 and TRBV20-1 were among them.

The authors incorporated unique molecular identifiers into the TCR beta cDNA libraries. One entry per CDR3 protein, called by TCRdb with MiXCR from the PCR reads. The sample contains 600,000 to 700,000 distinct CDR3 sequences, roughly three fifths of which appear only once. This TCR was recovered from a girl aged 2-15 years with multiple sclerosis. The chain is built from TRBV4-1 and TRBJ2-6, with a tentative D call TRBD1 (5 bases). The sample was blood. The DNA of the CDR3 is TGCGCCAGCAGCCAAATCGGACACAAGCAGGTTGGGGCCAACGTCCTGACTTTC. Translated, it gives CASSQIGHKQVGANVLTF.